This T cell receptor beta chain came from a study of OX40 agonist ivuxolimab in advanced cancers. Some background on the complete study: Ivuxolimab was a fully human IgG2 agonistic monoclonal antibody targeting the costimulatory receptor OX40 (CD134). Intravenous ivuxolimab was administered to patients every 2 weeks at six dose levels: 0.01, 0.1, 0.3, 1.5, 3 and 10 mg/kg. Among the approximately 54 dose-escalation patients, around 20 had hepatocellular carcinoma, approximately 15 melanoma, 9 renal cell carcinoma and 9 head and neck cancer. The dose-escalation cohort was roughly 80% male with a mean age of approximately 59 years, ranging from about 20 to 80. Patients were allowed to have had prior anti-PD-1, anti-PD-L1 or anti-CTLA-4 therapy, and approximately 37% of the dose-escalation patients had been treated with checkpoint inhibitors. Partial responses were achieved by three dose-escalation patients, of whom one had hepatocellular carcinoma and two had cutaneous melanoma. The point of sequencing TCRbeta in the periphery was to test whether ivuxolimab changed TCR sequence diversity and drove clonal T-cell expansion. The paper reports the monotherapy dose-escalation portion (N ≈ 52 patients) of the phase I ivuxolimab trial. Study-wide conclusions, independent of this receptor: Low levels of normalized T-cell clonal expansion were also seen in some patients who did not respond. On average, CD8+ T cells showed more expanded clones than CD4+ T cells after ivuxolimab. Clonal expansion of both CD4+ and CD8+ blood T cells was observed from baseline to week 6 at doses 0.1 to 3.0 mg/kg. In the 0.1-3.0 mg/kg groups, partial responders were among the patients with the lowest normalized peripheral clonal expansion, particularly in CD8+ T cells. Which antigens the clonally expanded peripheral T cells were specific for was not determined.

From its cysteine to its phenylalanine, the CDR3 spans 15 amino acids. The retained sequence is limited to the CDR3, 45 bases, with the frame set at the first base. The germline V gene encodes CDR1 ENHRY and CDR2 SYGVKD. Compared with germline, V lacks 5 bases and J lacks 3 bases; bases without a gene match: 3. Patients with a history of autoimmune disease or receiving systemic immunosuppression were excluded from the trial. Peripheral blood for TCR sequencing was drawn from every dose cohort at baseline, at cycle 4 day 1 and at cycle 7 day 1. The samples were drawn from a first-in-human, open-label, multicenter phase I dose-escalation trial of ivuxolimab. The trial enrolled adults with locally advanced or metastatic head and neck squamous cell, hepatocellular, melanoma or renal cell carcinoma. CD4+ and CD8+ T cells were sorted separately from peripheral blood before TCR sequencing. Remarks on this clone: Its antigen has not been determined. No much larger clone exists at a distance of one base, and base qualities are not known.

For sequencing of the TCRbeta CDR3 region, genomic DNA was extracted from the sorted cells. The immunoSEQ Assay was used for sequencing of TCRbeta CDR3 regions. TCRdb holds this immuneACCESS table with in-frame rearrangements only. Some clones are missing; in checked studies, unresolved V genes explain under half, and the rest has no known cause. Across this sample there are tens of thousands of clones, with around 90% seen only once. Under 0.4% of the sample is in the top ten clones. The receptor was derived from an adult with an advanced solid tumor such as melanoma, head and neck, liver or kidney cancer. Sequencing used CD4+ or CD8+ T cells sorted from blood, obtained in a trial of the OX40 agonist ivuxolimab. Recombination connected TRBV10-3 to TRBJ2-1; the central 11 bases match TRBD2. The CDR3 corresponds to CAISRSGGDYNEQFF. The sequenced DNA: TGTGCCATCAGTCGTAGCGGGGGGGACTACAATGAGCAGTTCTTC.